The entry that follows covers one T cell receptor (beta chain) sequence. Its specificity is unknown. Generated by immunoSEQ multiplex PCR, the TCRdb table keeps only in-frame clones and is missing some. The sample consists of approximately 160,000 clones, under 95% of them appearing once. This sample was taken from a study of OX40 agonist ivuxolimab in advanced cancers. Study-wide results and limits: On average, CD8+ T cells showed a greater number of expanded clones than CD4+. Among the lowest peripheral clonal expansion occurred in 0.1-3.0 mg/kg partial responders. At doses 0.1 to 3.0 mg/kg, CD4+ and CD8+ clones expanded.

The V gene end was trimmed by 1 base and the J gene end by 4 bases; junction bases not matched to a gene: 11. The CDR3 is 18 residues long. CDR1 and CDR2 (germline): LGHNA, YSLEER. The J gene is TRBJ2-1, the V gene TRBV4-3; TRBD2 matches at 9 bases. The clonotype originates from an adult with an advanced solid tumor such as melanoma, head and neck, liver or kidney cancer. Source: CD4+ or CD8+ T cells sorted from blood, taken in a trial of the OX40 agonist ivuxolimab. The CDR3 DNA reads TGCGCCAGCAGCCAAGTGCTTAGCGGGGGAAGGGAGTACAATGAGCAGTTCTTC. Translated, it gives CASSQVLSGGREYNEQFF.